Each of the 15 T cell receptor beta chains below was sequenced from the same sample in a study of shared clonotypes between healthy human individuals. The data were produced by immunoSEQ multiplex PCR, yet TCRdb's version contains in-frame clones alone and is incomplete. The profile shows roughly 380,000 clones, approximately 96% of them singletons. Sequencing was done on a sample of memory CD8+ T cells sorted from blood. This sample's subset: CD45RO+ cells pooled with CCR7-negative TemRA cells. The origin of the receptors is a man aged 25-45 years in good health.

The rearrangement joins TRBV19 to TRBJ2-1, with TRBD1 identical over 7 bases. CDR1 and CDR2 (germline): LNHDA, SQIVND (reference sequence). V shed 2 bases, J shed 4 bases, and the junction held 2 bases outside the gene matches. The CDR3 length is 14 residues. DNA for the CDR3: TGTGCCAGTAGTATACTACAGGGGTACAATGAGCAGTTCTTC. Translation gives CASSILQGYNEQFF.

The rearrangement uses TRBV19 and TRBJ2-7, with 9 bases matching TRBD1. CDR3 length: 15 residues. Unmatched junction bases numbered 6, after V lost 3 bases and J lost 3 bases. CDR1 is LNHDA and CDR2 is SQIVND in the germline V gene (reference sequence). CDR3 nucleotides: TGTGCCAGTAGTATCCCGGGACAGGGTATCTACGAGCAGTACTTC. It yields the protein CASSIPGQGIYEQYF.

The chain combines TRBV5-8 with TRBJ2-5, with TRBD2 as a possible D gene (5 bases). Trimming removed 0 bases at V and 5 bases at J, with 14 bases between. The germline gives CDR1 SGHTS, CDR2 YDEGEE. The CDR3 extends over 15 amino acids. The CDR3 coding sequence is TGTGCCAGCAGCTTGGATGGTCGGAGGCGGGAGACCCAGTACTTC. It specifies CASSLDGRRRETQYF. The entire variable domain, with the rest obtained from reference TRBV5-8 and TRBJ2-5, is as follows: EAGVTQSPTHLIKTRGQQATLRCSPISGHTSVYWYQQALGLGLQFLLWYDEGEERNRGNFPPRFSGRQFPNYSSELNVNALELEDSALYLCASSLDGRRRETQYFGPGTRLLVL.

V is TRBV29-1 and J is TRBJ2-3, with TRBD2 matching 9 bases. The CDR3 is 14 amino acids. The germline V gene has CDR1 SQVTM and CDR2 ANQGSEA. J gave up 4 bases and V 4 bases, and 6 bases lay outside the gene matches. The CDR3 nucleotides read TGCAGCGTTGGGGGCGGGAGGGTGGCAGATACGCAGTATTTT. Translated: CSVGGGRVADTQYF.

Concerning this clone: This sample also contains other DNA sequences that code for the same CDR3. CDR3 amino acids: CASSLGAYEQYF. CDR3 bases: TGTGCCAGCAGTTTAGGGGCCTACGAGCAGTACTTC. The gene calls are TRBV28 and TRBJ2-7, with no clear D. Trimming took 2 bases from V and 2 from J, leaving 4 bases between them. From germline, CDR1 is MDHEN and CDR2 SYDVKM. The CDR3 is made up of 12 amino acids.

V is TRBV5-1 and J is TRBJ1-1; possible D gene TRBD1, 5 bases. V shed 3 bases and J shed 2 bases, with 5 bases lying between them. Germline V gene data show CDR1 as SGHRS and CDR2 as YFSETQ. The CDR3 runs to 12 residues. The CDR3 region is CASSWDNTEAFF. For the CDR3, the DNA is TGCGCCAGCAGCTGGGACAACACTGAAGCTTTCTTT.

Details on this clone: Additional DNA sequences in this sample encode the identical CDR3. The rearrangement joins TRBV19 to TRBJ1-5, with 9 bases that match TRBD1. Trimming took 8 bases from V and 4 from J; bases not matched to a gene: 6. CDR3 length equals 14 residues. Germline loops: CDR1 LNHDA, CDR2 SQIVND (reference sequence). The DNA of the CDR3 is TGTGCCAGTTCGGACAGGGGAGGGAATCAGCCCCAGCATTTT. Its protein is CASSDRGGNQPQHF.

This rearrangement joins TRBV7-2 to TRBJ1-5; D gene unclear. V lost 5 bases and J lost 2, with 7 bases in between. This CDR3 has 13 residues. The V gene's germline CDR1 is SGHTA and CDR2 FQGNSA. The CDR3 spells CASSDGRNQPQHF. Written as DNA, the CDR3 is TGTGCCAGCAGCGACGGGCGCAATCAGCCCCAGCATTTT.

J is TRBJ2-1 and V is TRBV19, with 9 nucleotides matching TRBD1. J gave up 12 bases and V 0 bases, and 6 bases lay outside the gene matches. The CDR3 runs 14 residues. In germline, CDR1 is LNHDA, CDR2 SQIVND (reference sequence). The CDR3 reads CASSIETGGGRQFF. The CDR3, as DNA: TGTGCCAGTAGTATAGAAACAGGGGGCGGAAGGCAGTTCTTC.

The chain links TRBV11-2 to TRBJ2-7, with 9 bases aligning to TRBD2. CDR3 size: 15 residues. Germline V gene lookup returns CDR1 SGHAT and CDR2 FQNNGV. The trim removed 1 base at V and 2 bases at J, leaving 3 bases unmatched. The CDR3 loop is CASSLGGGRAYEQYF. The CDR3 DNA reads TGTGCCAGCAGCTTAGGAGGCGGGAGGGCCTACGAGCAGTACTTC.

The rearrangement links TRBV5-6 to TRBJ1-5; D not resolved. Germline V gene lookup returns CDR1 SGHDT and CDR2 YYEEEE. V lost 1 base and J lost 2, with 16 bases in between. The CDR3 consists of 17 residues. CDR3 nucleotides: TGTGCCAGCAGCTTGAGGGCCCACGGGTATGGCAATCAGCCCCAGCATTTT. The encoded protein is CASSLRAHGYGNQPQHF.

The DNA for the CDR3 is TGTGCCAGACGCCCGGGACAGGACGCCTACAATGAGCAGTTCTTC. This codes for CARRPGQDAYNEQFF. The chain employs TRBV6-4 and TRBJ2-1, with 8 nucleotides matching TRBD1. Looked up from germline, CDR1 is MRHNA and CDR2 is SNTAGT. CDR3 length: 15 amino acids. The V segment lost 9 bases and the J segment 2 bases; nucleotides outside the gene matches: 9.

The chain uses TRBV5-6 and TRBJ2-3; possibly TRBD2 for D (5 bases). This CDR3 is built from 16 residues. Trimming removed 3 bases from V and 0 bases from J, with 14 bases in between. Germline values: CDR1 SGHDT, CDR2 YYEEEE. The CDR3: CASSSPGIPSTDTQYF. The CDR3 DNA reads as TGTGCCAGCAGCTCCCCCGGGATACCCAGCACAGATACGCAGTATTTT.

This chain uses TRBV28 with TRBJ2-6; D is unclear. With 3 bases removed from V and 3 bases from J, the gap between germline ends came to 6 bases. Germline assignment: CDR1 MDHEN and CDR2 SYDVKM. The CDR3 runs 14 residues. CDR3 protein: CASSLGFGANVLTF. Here the CDR3 DNA reads TGTGCCAGCAGTTTGGGGTTTGGGGCCAACGTCCTGACTTTC.

About this clone: At the DNA level, this CDR3 is encoded by other sequences in the same sample as well. The chain has TRBV6-5 and TRBJ2-7, with 7 bases fitting TRBD2. CDR1 is MNHEY, CDR2 SVGAGI, per germline. This CDR3 contains 14 residues. V shed 2 bases and J 2 bases; nucleotides not matched to a gene: 3. In DNA form, the CDR3 reads TGTGCCAGCAGTTACGGGGGGAGGGCCTACGAGCAGTACTTC. Translating it yields CASSYGGRAYEQYF.